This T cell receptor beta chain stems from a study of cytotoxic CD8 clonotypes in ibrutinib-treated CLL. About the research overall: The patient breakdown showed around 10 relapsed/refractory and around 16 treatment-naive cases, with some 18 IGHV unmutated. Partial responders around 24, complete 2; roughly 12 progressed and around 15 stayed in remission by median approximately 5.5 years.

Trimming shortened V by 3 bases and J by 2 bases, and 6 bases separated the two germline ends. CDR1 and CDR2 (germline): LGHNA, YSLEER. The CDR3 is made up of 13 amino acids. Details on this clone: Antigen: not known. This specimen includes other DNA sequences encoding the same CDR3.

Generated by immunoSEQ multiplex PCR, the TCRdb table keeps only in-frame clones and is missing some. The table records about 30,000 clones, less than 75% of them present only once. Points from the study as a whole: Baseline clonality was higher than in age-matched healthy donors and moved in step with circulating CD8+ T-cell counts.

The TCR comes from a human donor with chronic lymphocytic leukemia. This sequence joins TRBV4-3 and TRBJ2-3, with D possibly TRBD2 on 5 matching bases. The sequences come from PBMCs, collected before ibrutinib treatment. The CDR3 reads CASSQGATDTQYF. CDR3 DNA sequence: TGCGCCAGCAGCCAGGGAGCCACAGATACGCAGTATTTT.